Listed here are 15 T cell receptor beta chains from one sample, sequenced in a study of Graves' ophthalmopathy and Graves' hyperthyroidism. TCR beta CDR3 regions were amplified from RNA transcripts. Amplification began with first-round RT-PCR using HTBI primers, then second-round multiplex PCR was performed. MiXCR was run by TCRdb on the multiplex PCR reads, yielding one entry per CDR3 protein. The sample yields 900,000 to 1,200,000 distinct CDR3 sequences, 35% to 40% seen once. Sequencing was performed on peripheral blood or thyroid tissue (not recorded which). Receptors were obtained from an adult man with Graves' hyperthyroidism.

At least ten counts were recorded for this clonotype. V gene TRBV7-2 combines with J gene TRBJ1-2; no clear D gene. V was cut by 7 bases and J by 2 bases, with 17 bases left in between. Germline CDR1 is SGHTA and CDR2 is FQGNSA. CDR3 length: 15 residues. CDR3 nucleotides: TGTGCCAGCACCTCGGGAGCGACAAGCAACTATGGCTACACCTTC. It encodes CASTSGATSNYGYTF. The full variable domain, in which reference TRBV7-2 and TRBJ1-2 provide the parts outside the CDR3, is GAGVSQSPSNKVTEKGKDVELRCDPISGHTALYWYRQSLGQGLEFLIYFQGNSAPDKSGLPSDRFSAERTGGSVSTLTIQRTQQEDSAVYLCASTSGATSNYGYTFGSGTRLTVV.

The chain's CDR3 is CASSESRGLRETQYF. CDR3 coding DNA: TGTGCCAGCAGTGAATCTAGGGGACTCCGGGAGACCCAGTACTTC. This chain uses TRBV25-1 with TRBJ2-5, with D possibly TRBD2 on 6 matching bases. Deletions cut 1 base from V and 5 bases from J, with 14 bases between. CDR1 and CDR2 (germline): MGHDK, SYGVNS. CDR3 length: 15 residues.

This clonotype was seen a few times. The V gene is TRBV6-2 or TRBV6-3, the J gene TRBJ2-7, with D perhaps being TRBD1 or TRBD2 (5 bases each). This CDR3 has 13 residues. V shed 5 bases and J shed 5 bases, with 13 bases lying between them. Germline values: CDR1 MNHEY, CDR2 SVGEGT. The CDR3 is CASSIKQGHEQYF. The CDR3 nucleotides are TGTGCCAGCAGTATAAAGCAGGGACACGAGCAGTACTTC.

The rearrangement uses TRBV5-1 and TRBJ1-1; D is undetermined. Germline CDR1 reads SGHRS; CDR2 reads YFSETQ. V was shortened by 5 bases and J by 5 bases, with 19 bases between the two germline ends. This CDR3 has 15 amino acids. In DNA, the CDR3 is TGCGCCAGCAGAATGTCCGGCCCTCCGGGGACTGAAGCTTTCTTT. Protein: CASRMSGPPGTEAFF.

Note on this clonotype: This may come from a read error, since a much larger clone is one base off. The chain uses TRBV10-2 and TRBJ2-2, with 7 nucleotides matching TRBD2. The CDR3 totals 14 residues. The germline gives CDR1 WSHSY, CDR2 SAAADI. The DNA of the CDR3 is TGCGCCACCCTACTAGCGCCGAACACCGGGGGGCTGTTTTTT. Translated, it gives CATLLAPNTGGLFF.

Many counts were recorded for this clonotype. The CDR3 DNA reads TGTGCCAGCAGCACTTCAGACCCGACTGAAGCTTTCTTT. Its translation: CASSTSDPTEAFF. The gene calls are TRBV9 and TRBJ1-1; no reliable D call. The CDR3 has 13 residues. The ends were cut back, 4 bases at V and 5 bases at J, with 12 bases in the middle. Germline CDR1 and CDR2: SGDLS and YYNGEE.

This clonotype was seen once. A read error is likely, as this CDR3 ends without the conserved phenylalanine or tryptophan. This chain joins TRBV5-1 and TRBJ2-5, with D uncertain. The CDR3 totals 12 residues. Trimming left V 7 bases short and J 5 bases short, with 12 bases between. Germline-derived CDR1 and CDR2 are SGHRS and YFSETQ. CDR3 loop: CASAAGRETQYL. The CDR3 bases are TGCGCCAGCGCGGCAGGCAGGGAGACCCAGTACCTC.

The rearrangement joins TRBV7-8 to TRBJ1-2; D is unresolved. The CDR3 has 15 amino acids. Germline assignment: CDR1 SGHVS and CDR2 FQNEAQ. The V end was cut by 4 bases, the J end by 6 bases, with 18 bases between. CDR3 sequence: CASSSNRLSTDGYTF. In DNA, the CDR3 is TGTGCCAGCAGCTCAAACAGATTATCCACAGATGGCTACACCTTC.

The chain uses TRBV12-3 or TRBV12-4 and TRBJ2-2, with D unresolved. CDR3 length: 13 residues. V lost 1 base to trimming and J lost 6 bases, with 6 bases between them. The CDR3 sequence: CASSLEEAGELFF. The CDR3 bases are TGTGCCAGCAGTTTAGAGGAAGCCGGGGAGCTGTTTTTT.

On this clonotype itself: A read error may explain this, as a much larger clone is one base away. The rearrangement joins TRBV10-2 to TRBJ2-7; TRBD2 is a possible D gene (6 bases). V was trimmed by 3 bases and J by 5 bases, leaving 11 bases between them. CDR1 WSHSY and CDR2 SAAADI come from the germline V gene. This CDR3 spans 13 amino acids. The DNA of the CDR3 is TGCGCCAGCAGTGAACACGGGGGTCACGAGCAGTACTTC. Its translation: CASSEHGGHEQYF.

Ten or more counts support this clonotype. The genes are TRBV20-1 and TRBJ2-7; TRBD1 aligns across 9 bases. Germline V lookup: CDR1 DFQATT, CDR2 SNEGSKA (reference sequence). There are 13 residues in the CDR3. The CDR3 nucleotides read TGCAGCCAACCGGGACAGGGCTGGGACGAGCAGTACTTC. Amino acid sequence: CSQPGQGWDEQYF.

This clonotype showed up just a few times. The chain is built from TRBV12-3 or TRBV12-4 and TRBJ2-7; 8 positions agree with TRBD1. The CDR3 totals 15 residues. Trimming at V came to 6 bases and at J to 0 bases, leaving 7 bases not matched to a gene. Here the CDR3 DNA reads TGTGCCAGCAGACCTCAAACAGGGGGCTCCTACGAGCAGTACTTC. Translating it yields CASRPQTGGSYEQYF.

This clonotype has ten or more counts. The V gene is TRBV7-2, the J gene TRBJ2-7; D remains ambiguous. Germline V CDR1 and CDR2: SGHTA, FQGNSA. CDR3 length: 13 amino acids. Trimming shortened V by 2 bases and J by 4 bases, and 9 bases separated the two germline ends. Here the CDR3 reads CASSLSGMYEQYF. The DNA for the CDR3 is TGTGCCAGCAGCTTAAGTGGAATGTACGAGCAGTACTTC.

The chain has TRBV10-3 and TRBJ2-2; D possibly corresponds to TRBD1 (5 bases). CDR1 is ENHRY and CDR2 is SYGVKD in the germline V gene. V was clipped by 10 bases and J by 7 bases, with 16 bases between them. The CDR3 totals 13 residues. The DNA of the CDR3 is TGTGCCAGCACCACAGGAATCATCGGGGAGCTGTTTTTT. Its translation: CASTTGIIGELFF.

A few counts support this clonotype. V and J are TRBV27 and TRBJ1-6; 9 nucleotides match TRBD1. CDR1 is MNHEY, CDR2 SMNVEV, per germline (reference sequence). V shed 5 bases and J 5 bases; nucleotides not matched to a gene: 7. The CDR3 has 16 residues. The CDR3 region has the DNA TGTGCCAGCAGTCCCTGGGACAGGGCGGATAATTCACCCCTCCACTTT. Protein: CASSPWDRADNSPLHF.